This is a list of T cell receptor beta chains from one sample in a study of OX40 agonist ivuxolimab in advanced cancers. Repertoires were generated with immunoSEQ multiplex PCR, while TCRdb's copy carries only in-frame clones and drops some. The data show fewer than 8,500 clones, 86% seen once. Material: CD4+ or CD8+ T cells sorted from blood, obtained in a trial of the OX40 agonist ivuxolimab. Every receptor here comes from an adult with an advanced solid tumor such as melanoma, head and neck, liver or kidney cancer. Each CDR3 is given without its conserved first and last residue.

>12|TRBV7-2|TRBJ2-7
ASSAQGSSYEQY
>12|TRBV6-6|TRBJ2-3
ASRRGRDTDTQY
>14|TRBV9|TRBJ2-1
ASSVGGQRGRNEQF
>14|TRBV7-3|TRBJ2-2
ASSLTAGTATGELF
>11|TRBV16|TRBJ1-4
ASETGRSEKLF
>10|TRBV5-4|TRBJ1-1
ASSLTHTEAF
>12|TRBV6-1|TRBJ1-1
ASSALLGDTEAF
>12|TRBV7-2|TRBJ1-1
ASSFLTANTEAF
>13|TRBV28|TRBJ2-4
ASSLSGEPKNIQY
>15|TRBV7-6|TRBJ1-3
ASSPRAGTGSGNTIY
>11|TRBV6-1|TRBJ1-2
ASSSDGNYGYT
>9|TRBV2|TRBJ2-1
ASSHAGEQF
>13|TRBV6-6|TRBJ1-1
ASSRTPGVGTEAF
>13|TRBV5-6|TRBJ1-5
ASSLAGQGRGAPH
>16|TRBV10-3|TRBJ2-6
AISAGTSGPTGANVLT
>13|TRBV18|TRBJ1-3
ASSPWGGAANTIY
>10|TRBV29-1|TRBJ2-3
SVEEGGDTQY
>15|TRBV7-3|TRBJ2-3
ASSVTLAGAGEDTQY
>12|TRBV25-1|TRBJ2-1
ASGGLAANNEQF
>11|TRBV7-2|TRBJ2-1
ASSLIERGEQF
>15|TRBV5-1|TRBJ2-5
ASSPLGLAGGRETQY
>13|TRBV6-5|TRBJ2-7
ASRSTTGSAYEQY